This T cell receptor (beta chain) was retrieved from a study of control samples from healthy donors and cancer patients. Produced via immunoSEQ multiplex PCR; TCRdb's table is partial and in-frame only. The profile shows approximately 7,000 clones, more than 70% of them singletons. The CDR3 length is 16 residues. The V end was cut by 0 bases, the J end by 4 bases, with 13 bases between. Germline V lookup: CDR1 SGHRS, CDR2 YFSETQ. The sequence was obtained from an older man with lung cancer. This rearrangement joins TRBV5-1 to TRBJ2-2; D may match TRBD1 or TRBD2 (6 bases each). The sample taken for sequencing was PBMCs. The CDR3 loop reads CASSLVAGGGTGELFF. CDR3 nucleotides: TGCGCCAGCAGCTTGGTGGCAGGAGGGGGCACCGGGGAGCTGTTTTTT.